Below, 21 T cell receptor beta chains from the same sample are listed, as sequenced in a study of OX40 agonist ivuxolimab in advanced cancers. Libraries were prepared by immunoSEQ multiplex PCR; TCRdb keeps only in-frame clonotypes and omits some of them. Counted here are tens of thousands of clones, roughly 82% occurring once; the ten biggest clones make up 26%. This sample comprised CD4+ or CD8+ T cells sorted from blood, obtained in a trial of the OX40 agonist ivuxolimab. The receptor source for this set is an adult with an advanced solid tumor such as melanoma, head and neck, liver or kidney cancer.

The chain recombines TRBV27 with TRBJ2-3; 8 nucleotides align to TRBD1. Germline V gene sequence: CDR1 MNHEY, CDR2 SMNVEV (reference sequence). Unmatched junction bases numbered 9, after V lost 6 bases and J lost 4 bases. This CDR3 is built from 15 residues. CDR3 residues: CASSLQGEPPDTQYF. CDR3 in DNA: TGTGCCAGCAGCCTACAGGGGGAGCCGCCAGATACGCAGTATTTT.

V and J are TRBV7-2 and TRBJ2-2; D is tentatively TRBD1 or TRBD2 (5 bases each). Trimming shortened V by 5 bases and J by 7 bases, and 17 bases separated the two germline ends. CDR3 length: 15 residues. Germline values: CDR1 SGHTA, CDR2 FQGNSA. The CDR3 DNA reads as TGTGCCAGCAGCCTTGGGGGTGGAATTGGCGGGGAGCTGTTTTTT. Translated, it gives CASSLGGGIGGELFF.

Here the CDR3 reads CSVRLTLDRERNTGELFF. For the CDR3, the DNA is TGCAGCGTTCGCCTTACGCTGGACAGGGAACGGAACACCGGGGAGCTGTTTTTT. This rearrangement joins TRBV29-1 to TRBJ2-2; 8 positions match TRBD1. V lost 5 bases to trimming and J lost 1 base; unmatched junction nucleotides: 15. The CDR3 covers 18 residues. CDR1 SQVTM and CDR2 ANQGSEA come from the germline V gene.

On this clone: The CDR3 does not end in the conserved phenylalanine or tryptophan, so this is likely a read error. V usage is TRBV28 and J usage is TRBJ2-7; weak D call: TRBD2 (5 bases). The V end lost 3 bases, the J end lost 5 bases, and 20 bases lay between the germline ends. Germline V gene sequence: CDR1 MDHEN, CDR2 SYDVKM. The CDR3 extends over 16 amino acids. In DNA form, the CDR3 reads TGTGCCAGCAGTTTTATGGCGGGTGGGTATTGGGACGAGCAGTACTCC. It yields the protein CASSFMAGGYWDEQYS.

The chain recombines TRBV6-6 with TRBJ2-3; D perhaps matches TRBD1 (5 bases). The germline gives CDR1 MNHNY, CDR2 SVGAGI (reference sequence). The CDR3 is 16 residues long. V dropped 5 bases and J dropped 3 bases, with 18 bases sitting between them. The chain's CDR3 is CASSLGLIPGTDTQYF. DNA of the CDR3: TGTGCCAGCAGTCTCGGCCTTATCCCAGGGACAGATACGCAGTATTTT.

The chain joins TRBV27 to TRBJ2-1; possibly TRBD2 for D (6 bases). CDR1 is MNHEY, CDR2 SMNVEV, per germline (reference sequence). Deletions cut 7 bases from V and 8 bases from J, with 15 bases between. The CDR3 consists of 13 residues. Here the CDR3 reads CASTLGGKDEQFF. CDR3 bases: TGTGCCAGCACCCTCGGAGGGAAGGATGAGCAGTTCTTC.

This clone appeared a single time. The rearrangement links TRBV7-9 to TRBJ2-2; D gene ambiguous. Between the trimmed V and J ends, which lost 11 bases and 1 base, there was a span of 11 bases. There are 13 residues in the CDR3. Germline assignment: CDR1 SEHNR and CDR2 FQNEAQ (reference sequence). The CDR3 DNA sequence: TGTGCCTCCAGGCGAGAGAACACCGGGGAGCTGTTTTTT. Translated: CASRRENTGELFF. The full variable domain, rest sourced from reference TRBV7-9 and TRBJ2-2, is DTGVSQNPRHKITKRGQNVTFRCDPISEHNRLYWYRQTLGQGPEFLTYFQNEAQLEKSRLLSDRFSAERPKGSFSTLEIQRTEQGDSAMYLCASRRENTGELFFGEGSRLTVL.

CDR3 coding DNA: TGCGCCAGCAGTGACCACCTTGGGGCGGCTGTCACAGATACGCAGTATTTT. This sequence encodes CASSDHLGAAVTDTQYF. The V call is TRBV10-1, the J call TRBJ2-3; a possible D gene is TRBD1 (5 bases). CDR1 is WNHNN, CDR2 SYGVQD, per germline (reference sequence). Trimming shortened V by 3 bases and J by 2 bases, and 18 bases separated the two germline ends. The CDR3 spans 17 residues.

This clone is classed as medium-sized. This chain joins TRBV13 and TRBJ2-7; D is possibly TRBD2 (7 bases). There are 17 residues in the CDR3. Germline values: CDR1 PRHDT, CDR2 FYEKMQ (reference sequence). V was pared by 4 bases and J by 3 bases, with 22 bases between. This chain's CDR3 is CASSSVNPGGFGYEQYF. DNA of the CDR3: TGTGCCAGCAGCTCCGTAAATCCGGGGGGCTTTGGCTACGAGCAGTACTTC. Complete variable domain (other parts from reference TRBV13 and TRBJ2-7): AAGVIQSPRHLIKEKRETATLKCYPIPRHDTVYWYQQGPGQDPQFLISFYEKMQSDKGSIPDRFSAQQFSDYHSELNMSSLELGDSALYFCASSSVNPGGFGYEQYFGPGTRLTVT.

This chain joins TRBV27 and TRBJ1-1, with TRBD1 as a possible D gene (5 bases). This CDR3 is built from 17 residues. Germline V gene sequence: CDR1 MNHEY, CDR2 SMNVEV (reference sequence). V lost 2 bases, J lost 3 bases, and 19 bases lay in between. The DNA of the CDR3 is TGTGCCAGCAGTTTACTGAGGCCTGGGGGAGTGGACACTGAAGCTTTCTTT. This sequence encodes CASSLLRPGGVDTEAFF.

The V call is TRBV6-5, the J call TRBJ2-7; D may be TRBD1 or TRBD2 (5 bases each). Per germline, CDR1 MNHEY and CDR2 SVGAGI. V gave up 4 bases and J gave up 0 bases, with 7 bases separating them. This CDR3 comprises 13 residues. CDR3 nucleotides: TGTGCCAGCAGTTGGGGGATCTCCTACGAGCAGTACTTC. Protein: CASSWGISYEQYF.

The rearrangement joins TRBV25-1 to TRBJ2-2; no reliable D call. The CDR3 has 12 amino acids. The V and J ends lost 6 bases and 3 bases respectively, with 5 bases between them. CDR1 and CDR2 from the germline V gene are MGHDK and SYGVNS. The CDR3 spells CASRQYTGELFF. DNA of the CDR3: TGTGCCAGCAGACAGTACACCGGGGAGCTGTTTTTT.

This chain joins TRBV5-6 and TRBJ2-6; D unclear. The germline CDR1 and CDR2 sequences are SGHDT and YYEEEE. Trimming cost V 2 bases and J 0 bases, with 6 bases left between them. The CDR3 is 15 amino acids. CDR3 in amino acids: CASSFWRSGANVLTF. DNA for the CDR3: TGTGCCAGCAGCTTTTGGCGCTCTGGGGCCAACGTCCTGACTTTC.

The genes are TRBV6-4 and TRBJ2-1; tentative D call: TRBD1 (6 bases). In germline, CDR1 is MRHNA, CDR2 SNTAGT. Deletions cut 2 bases from V and 5 bases from J, with 7 bases between. The CDR3 consists of 13 residues. The CDR3 nucleotides are TGTGCCAGCAGTGACCGGGACAACAATGAGCAGTTCTTC. This sequence encodes CASSDRDNNEQFF.

J is TRBJ2-7 and V is TRBV13, with 10 nucleotides matching TRBD2. This CDR3 spans 15 amino acids. The germline CDR1 and CDR2 sequences are PRHDT and FYEKMQ (reference sequence). V was pared by 5 bases and J by 0 bases, with 4 bases of the junction left unmatched. CDR3 amino acids: CASSISSGSSYEQYF. The CDR3 DNA reads TGTGCCAGCAGCATTTCTAGCGGGAGCTCCTACGAGCAGTACTTC.

The J gene is TRBJ1-1, the V gene TRBV5-4, with D uncertain. Per the germline V gene, CDR1 is SGHNT and CDR2 is YYREEE (reference sequence). Deletions cut 6 bases from V and 2 bases from J, with 14 bases between. The CDR3 sequence is 14 residues long. CDR3 in amino acids: CASTEDGLNTEAFF. The CDR3 coding sequence is TGTGCCAGCACCGAGGACGGACTTAACACTGAAGCTTTCTTT. Together with reference TRBV5-4 and TRBJ1-1, the CDR3 gives the full variable domain: ETGVTQSPTHLIKTRGQQVTLRCSSQSGHNTVSWYQQALGQGPQFIFQYYREEENGRGNFPPRFSGLQFPNYSSELNVNALELDDSALYLCASTEDGLNTEAFFGQGTRLTVV.

The chain is built from TRBV15 and TRBJ1-4, with TRBD1 matching over 7 bases. V was clipped by 3 bases and J by 4 bases; unmatched bases: 11. Germline CDR1 reads LNHNV; CDR2 reads YYDKDF (reference sequence). This CDR3 comprises 17 residues. The CDR3 region is CATSSRYYRGVNEKLFF. The CDR3 DNA follows: TGTGCCACCAGCAGTCGCTACTACAGGGGTGTTAATGAAAAACTGTTTTTT.

This chain joins TRBV15 and TRBJ2-1, with 10 bases fitting TRBD2. Trimming at V came to 1 base and at J to 8 bases, leaving 5 bases not matched to a gene. From germline, CDR1 is LNHNV and CDR2 YYDKDF (reference sequence). The CDR3 has 15 residues. The CDR3 loop reads CATSRGLAGAHEQFF. CDR3 sequence (DNA): TGTGCCACCAGCAGAGGTCTAGCGGGAGCCCATGAGCAGTTCTTC.

The CDR3 DNA sequence: TGTGCCAGCAGTTTTCTGACTAACTCCTACAATGAGCAGTTCTTC. This codes for CASSFLTNSYNEQFF. The genes are TRBV28 and TRBJ2-1, with D possibly matching TRBD2 (5 bases). This CDR3 is 15 amino acids long. In germline, CDR1 is MDHEN, CDR2 SYDVKM. Between the trimmed V and J ends, which lost 3 bases and 0 bases, there was a span of 9 bases.

The chain has TRBV7-2 and TRBJ2-3, with D uncertain. The V end lost 11 bases, the J end lost 2 bases, and 20 bases lay between the germline ends. Germline loops: CDR1 SGHTA, CDR2 FQGNSA. This CDR3 has 15 residues. CDR3 sequence reads: CAGTSWAGSTDTQYF. Here the CDR3 DNA reads TGTGCCGGAACCTCGTGGGCAGGCTCCACAGATACGCAGTATTTT.

The chain recombines TRBV10-1 with TRBJ2-5; maybe TRBD2 (5 bases). CDR1 is WNHNN, CDR2 SYGVQD, per germline (reference sequence). The CDR3 has 13 amino acids. Between the trimmed V and J ends, which lost 4 bases and 1 base, there was a span of 7 bases. The CDR3 bases are TGCGCCAGCAGTGGGGCGGGCCAAGAGACCCAGTACTTC. This translates into CASSGAGQETQYF.